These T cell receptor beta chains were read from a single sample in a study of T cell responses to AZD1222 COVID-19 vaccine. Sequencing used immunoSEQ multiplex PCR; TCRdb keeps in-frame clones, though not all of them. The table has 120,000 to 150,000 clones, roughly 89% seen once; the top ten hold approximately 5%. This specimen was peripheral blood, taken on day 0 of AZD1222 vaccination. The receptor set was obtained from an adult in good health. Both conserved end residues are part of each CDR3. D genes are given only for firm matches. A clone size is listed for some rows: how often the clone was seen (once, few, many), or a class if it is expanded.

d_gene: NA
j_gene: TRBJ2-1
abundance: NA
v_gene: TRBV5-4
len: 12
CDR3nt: TGTGCCAGCAGCCTGACAGGAAATGAGCAGTTCTTC
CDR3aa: CASSLTGNEQFF

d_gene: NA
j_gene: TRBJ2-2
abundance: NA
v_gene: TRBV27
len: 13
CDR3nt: TGTGCCAGCAGCCCCAGTGGCACCGGGGAGCTGTTTTTT
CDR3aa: CASSPSGTGELFF

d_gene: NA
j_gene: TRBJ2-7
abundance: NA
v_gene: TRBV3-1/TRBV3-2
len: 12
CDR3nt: TGTGCCAGCAGCCAAGGAACCTACGAGCAGTACTTC
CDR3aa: CASSQGTYEQYF

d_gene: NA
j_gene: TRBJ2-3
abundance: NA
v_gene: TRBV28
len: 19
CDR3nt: TGTGCCAGCAGTTTAGGGGTCGTAACGGGGCCCTACTTCACAGATACGCAGTATTTT
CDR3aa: CASSLGVVTGPYFTDTQYF

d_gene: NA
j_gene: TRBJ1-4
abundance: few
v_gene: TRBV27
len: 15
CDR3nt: TGTGCCAGCAGTCTAAGGATATCAACTAATGAAAAACTGTTTTTT
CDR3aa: CASSLRISTNEKLFF

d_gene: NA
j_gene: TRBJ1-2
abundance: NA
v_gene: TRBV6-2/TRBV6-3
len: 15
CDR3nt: TGTGCCAGCAGCCACGGTGGGACCTTTGACAATGGCTACACCTTC
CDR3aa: CASSHGGTFDNGYTF

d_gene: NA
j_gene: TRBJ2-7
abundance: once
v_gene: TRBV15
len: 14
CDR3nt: TGTGCCACCAGCAGAGAGGGTCTCTCCTACGAGCAGTACTTC
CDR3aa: CATSREGLSYEQYF

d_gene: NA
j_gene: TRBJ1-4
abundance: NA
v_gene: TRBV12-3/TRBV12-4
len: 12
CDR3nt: TGTGCCAGCAGCTTGAATCGAGAAAAACTGTTTTTT
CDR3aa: CASSLNREKLFF

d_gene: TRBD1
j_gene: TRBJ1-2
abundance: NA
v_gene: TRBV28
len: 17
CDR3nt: TGTGCCAGCAGTATACGGACAGGGCCAGCCTTCAACTATGGCTACACCTTC
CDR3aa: CASSIRTGPAFNYGYTF

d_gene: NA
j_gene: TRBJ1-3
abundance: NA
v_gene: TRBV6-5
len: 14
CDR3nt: TGTGCCAGCAGCAGGGGACTGGCTGGAAACACCATATATTTT
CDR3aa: CASSRGLAGNTIYF

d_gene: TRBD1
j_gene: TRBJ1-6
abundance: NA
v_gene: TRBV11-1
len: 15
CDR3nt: TGTGCCAGCAGCCCAGGACAGGGACGGAATTCACCCCTCCACTTT
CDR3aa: CASSPGQGRNSPLHF

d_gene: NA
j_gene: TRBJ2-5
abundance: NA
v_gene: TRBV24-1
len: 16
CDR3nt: TGTGCCACCAGTGACCGATATGAGACCTGGGGAGAGACCCAGTACTTC
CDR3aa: CATSDRYETWGETQYF

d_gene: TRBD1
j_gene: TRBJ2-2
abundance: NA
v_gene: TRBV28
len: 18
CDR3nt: TGTGCCAGCAGTTTCCCCTCGGGACAGGGGGCAGTATTCGGGGAGCTGTTTTTT
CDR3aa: CASSFPSGQGAVFGELFF

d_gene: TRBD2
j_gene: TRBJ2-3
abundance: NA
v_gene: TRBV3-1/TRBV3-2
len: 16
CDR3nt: TGTGCCAGCAGCCAAGTGGGTAGCGGGAGTGCAGATACGCAGTATTTT
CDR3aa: CASSQVGSGSADTQYF

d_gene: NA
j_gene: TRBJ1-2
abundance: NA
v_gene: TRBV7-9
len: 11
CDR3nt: TGTGCCAGCAGCTTAGAAGAGATGCACACCTTC
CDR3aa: CASSLEEMHTF

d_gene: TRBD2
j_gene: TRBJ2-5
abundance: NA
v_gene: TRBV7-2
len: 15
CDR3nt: TGTGCCAGCAGCTTCAATAGCGGGAGCGTCGAGACCCAGTACTTC
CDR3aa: CASSFNSGSVETQYF

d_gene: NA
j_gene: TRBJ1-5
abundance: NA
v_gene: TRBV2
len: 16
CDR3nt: TGTGCCAGCAAAAACTCGGGCGGCTATAGCAATCAGCCCCAGCATTTT
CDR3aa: CASKNSGGYSNQPQHF

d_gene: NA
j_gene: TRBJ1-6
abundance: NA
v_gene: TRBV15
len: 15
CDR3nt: TGTGCCACCAGCAGAGATGGACAGAGGACTTCACCCCTCCACTTT
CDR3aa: CATSRDGQRTSPLHF

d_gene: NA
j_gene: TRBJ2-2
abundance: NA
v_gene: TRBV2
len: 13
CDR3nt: TGTGCCAGCAATCCGGGAGTGGGCGGGGAGCTGTTTTTT
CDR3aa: CASNPGVGGELFF

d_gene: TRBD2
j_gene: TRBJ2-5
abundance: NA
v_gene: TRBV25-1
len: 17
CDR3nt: TGTGCCAGCAGTAAGGTGGGACTAGCGGGAGGTTTGGAGACCCAGTACTTC
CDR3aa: CASSKVGLAGGLETQYF

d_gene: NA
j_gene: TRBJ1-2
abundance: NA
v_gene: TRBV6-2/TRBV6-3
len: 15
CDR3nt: TGTGCCAGCAGTTACTCTGCCAGAGCTAACTATGGCTACACCTTC
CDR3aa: CASSYSARANYGYTF

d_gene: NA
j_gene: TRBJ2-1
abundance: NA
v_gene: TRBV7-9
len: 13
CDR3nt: TGTGCCAGCAGCTTGGTGAGGGAAAATGAGCAGTTCTTC
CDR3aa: CASSLVRENEQFF

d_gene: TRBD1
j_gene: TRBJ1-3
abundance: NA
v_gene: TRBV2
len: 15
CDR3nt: TGTGCCAGCAGTCGGGACAGGGGCTCGGGAAACACCATATATTTT
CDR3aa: CASSRDRGSGNTIYF

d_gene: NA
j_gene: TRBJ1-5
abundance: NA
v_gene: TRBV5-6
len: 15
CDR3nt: TGTGCCAGCAGCCCGCGTCCTTATAGCAATCAGCCCCAGCATTTT
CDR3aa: CASSPRPYSNQPQHF

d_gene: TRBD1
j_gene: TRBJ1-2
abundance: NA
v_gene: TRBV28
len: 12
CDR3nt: TGTGCCAGCCTAGGACAGGGGGATGGCTACACCTTC
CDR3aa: CASLGQGDGYTF

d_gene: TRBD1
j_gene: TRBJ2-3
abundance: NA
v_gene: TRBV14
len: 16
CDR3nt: TGTGCCAGCGGAAGACAGGGGACATCTAGCACAGATACGCAGTATTTT
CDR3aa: CASGRQGTSSTDTQYF

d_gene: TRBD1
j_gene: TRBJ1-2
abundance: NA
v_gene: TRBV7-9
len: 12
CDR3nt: TGTGCCAGCAGCCGGGACAGGGCTGGCTACACCTTC
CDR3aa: CASSRDRAGYTF

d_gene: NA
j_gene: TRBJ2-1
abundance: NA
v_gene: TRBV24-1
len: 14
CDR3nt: TGTGCCACCAGTGATTTGCGCCGGGACAATGAGCAGTTCTTC
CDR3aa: CATSDLRRDNEQFF

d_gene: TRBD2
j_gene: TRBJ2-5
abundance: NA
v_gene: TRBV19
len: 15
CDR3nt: TGTGCCAGTAGTATTGTGGGAGGGCCACTAGAGACCCAGTACTTC
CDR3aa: CASSIVGGPLETQYF

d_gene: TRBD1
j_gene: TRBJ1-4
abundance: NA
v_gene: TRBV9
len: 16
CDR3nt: TGTGCCAGCAGCGCCTCAGACAGGGGGCAAGGTGAAAAACTGTTTTTT
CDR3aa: CASSASDRGQGEKLFF